This T cell receptor beta chain was recovered during a study of shared clonotypes between healthy human individuals. Study overall: Donors were two women and a few men aged 18 to 49.

The run depth of the assay was deep. In replicate PCRs of unsorted PBMC, approximately 310 ng DNA, 25,000 to 35,000 T cell genomes, was used. Libraries were prepared by immunoSEQ multiplex PCR; TCRdb keeps only in-frame clonotypes and omits some of them. The data contain around 530,000 clones, about 80% of them singletons. The germline V gene has CDR1 SGHRS and CDR2 YFSETQ. There are 13 residues in the CDR3. V was shortened by 4 bases and J by 8 bases, with 13 bases between the two germline ends. The TCR comes from a woman in her thirties or forties in good health. Some clones in this sample may be carry-over from other donors' samples. Sample: PBMCs. The chain combines TRBV5-1 with TRBJ2-1; maybe TRBD2 (6 bases). The CDR3 loop is CASSPLLAHEQFF. Here the CDR3 DNA reads TGCGCCAGCAGCCCTTTACTAGCACATGAGCAGTTCTTC.